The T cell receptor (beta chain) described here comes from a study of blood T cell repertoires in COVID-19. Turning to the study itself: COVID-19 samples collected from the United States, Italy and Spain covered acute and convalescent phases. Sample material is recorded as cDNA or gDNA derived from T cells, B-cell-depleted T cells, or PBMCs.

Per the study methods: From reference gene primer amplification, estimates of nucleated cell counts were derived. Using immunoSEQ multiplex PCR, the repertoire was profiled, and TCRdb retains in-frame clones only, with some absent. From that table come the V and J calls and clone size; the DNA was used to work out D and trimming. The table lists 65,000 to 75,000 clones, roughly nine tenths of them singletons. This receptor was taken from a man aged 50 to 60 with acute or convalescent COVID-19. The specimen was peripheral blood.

This chain's CDR3 is CASSESAGGPHEQYV. CDR3 in DNA: TGCGCCAGCAGTGAGTCGGCGGGGGGGCCCCACGAGCAGTACGTC. The rearrangement links TRBV10-1 to TRBJ2-7; 9 nucleotides agree with TRBD2. The CDR3 has 15 residues. CDR1 WNHNN and CDR2 SYGVQD come from the germline V gene (reference sequence). The V and J ends lost 0 bases and 5 bases, in that order; junction bases with no gene match: 5.